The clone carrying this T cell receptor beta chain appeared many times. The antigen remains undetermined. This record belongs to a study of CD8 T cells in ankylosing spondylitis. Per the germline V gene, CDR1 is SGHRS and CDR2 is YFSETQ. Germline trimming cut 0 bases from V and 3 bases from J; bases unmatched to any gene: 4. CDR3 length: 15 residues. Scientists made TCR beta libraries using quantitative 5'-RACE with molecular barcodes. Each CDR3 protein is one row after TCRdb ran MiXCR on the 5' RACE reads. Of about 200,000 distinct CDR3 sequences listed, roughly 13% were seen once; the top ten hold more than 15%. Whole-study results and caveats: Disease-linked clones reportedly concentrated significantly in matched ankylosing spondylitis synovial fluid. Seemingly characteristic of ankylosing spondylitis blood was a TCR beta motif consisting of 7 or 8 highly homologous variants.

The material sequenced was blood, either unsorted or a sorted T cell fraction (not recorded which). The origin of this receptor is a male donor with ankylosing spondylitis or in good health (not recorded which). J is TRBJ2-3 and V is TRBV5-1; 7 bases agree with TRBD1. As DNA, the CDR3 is TGCGCCAGCAGCTTGGCTGTGACAGGGACAGATACGCAGTATTTT. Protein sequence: CASSLAVTGTDTQYF.